The following is a T cell receptor beta chain sequence with its context. Its antigen remains undetermined. No clone much larger than this one lies a single base away; base qualities are absent. The source of the sample is a study of blood T cell repertoires in COVID-19 (dated by TCRdb to the early 2020s). With respect to the entire study: Samples covering the acute and convalescent phases of COVID-19 were provided by collaborators in the United States, Italy and Spain. Where available, HLA class I and class II types were obtained from metadata supplied by the sample provider rather than from assay-based typing. Samples came from the ongoing ImmuneRACE study (first 160 participants) plus 1,254 subjects from 6 global collaborators. The sample metadata nearly always contained a de-identified subject ID, COVID-19 status, age in years and sex. The dataset comprised deeply sampled blood TCRbeta repertoires from subjects exposed to, actively infected with, or recovered from COVID-19. The prospective study material was composed of cDNA or gDNA derived from T cells, B-cell-depleted T cells, or PBMCs. The repertoires were released in a freely available public database intended as a resource for research on the immune response to SARS-CoV-2.

General conclusions and limits of the study: The amount of clinical and demographic metadata varied by source and participant and was provided uncurated.

TCRbeta CDR3 regions were amplified from genomic DNA by means of the immunoSEQ Assay, a bias-controlled multiplex PCR. For the original study's pipeline: Nucleated cell counts per sample were estimated from amplification of reference gene primers within the assay. To quantify the absolute abundance of each unique TCRbeta CDR3 rearrangement, sequence reads were collapsed and filtered. For each sample, productive Simpson clonality was calculated as the square root of Simpson's diversity index across productive rearrangements. TCRdb limited this immuneACCESS table to in-frame rearrangements with V and J called. A share of clones is missing; checked studies link under half to unresolved V genes, and the rest is unexplained. That table is the source of V, J and clone size, and D and trimming were worked out from the DNA. For this sample there are fewer than 350,000 clones; 70% to 90% appear just once. The top ten clones comprise roughly 12% of the sample.

The CDR3 contains 15 residues, cysteine and phenylalanine counted. CDR3 DNA only is kept here, 45 bases in frame from base 1. CDR1 MNHEY and CDR2 SMNVEV are derived from the germline V gene (reference sequence). At the junction V is shortened by 8 bases and J by 2 bases, with 13 bases in between. At one collaborating source in Seattle, patients were enrolled during active infection and were followed longitudinally through the course of disease. Whole blood was collected in K2EDTA tubes by collaborating institutions according to the institutions' own protocols. For TCRbeta analysis, collaborator samples were shipped as frozen whole blood, as isolated PBMCs, or as DNA extracted from either sample type.

The rearrangement combines TRBV27 with TRBJ2-6; the best D guess is TRBD1, with 6 bases matching. Sample: peripheral blood. This clonotype was obtained from a woman between 25 and 40 years old with COVID-19, enrolled during active disease. The CDR3 amino acid sequence is: CASSKGVAGANVLTF. The DNA reads TGTGCCAGCTCCAAGGGGGTAGCTGGGGCCAACGTCCTGACTTTC.